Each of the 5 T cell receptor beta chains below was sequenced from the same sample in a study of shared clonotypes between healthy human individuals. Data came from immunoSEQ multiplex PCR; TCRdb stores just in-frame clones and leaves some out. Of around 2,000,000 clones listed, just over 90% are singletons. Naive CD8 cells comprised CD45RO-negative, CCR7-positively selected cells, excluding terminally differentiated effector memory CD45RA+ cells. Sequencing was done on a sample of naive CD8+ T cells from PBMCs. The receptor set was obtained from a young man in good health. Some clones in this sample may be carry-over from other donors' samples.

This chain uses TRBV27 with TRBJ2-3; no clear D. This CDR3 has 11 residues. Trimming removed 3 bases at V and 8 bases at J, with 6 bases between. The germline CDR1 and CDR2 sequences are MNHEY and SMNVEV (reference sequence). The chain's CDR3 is CASSFGGTQYF. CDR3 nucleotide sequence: TGTGCCAGCAGTTTCGGTGGTACGCAGTATTTT.

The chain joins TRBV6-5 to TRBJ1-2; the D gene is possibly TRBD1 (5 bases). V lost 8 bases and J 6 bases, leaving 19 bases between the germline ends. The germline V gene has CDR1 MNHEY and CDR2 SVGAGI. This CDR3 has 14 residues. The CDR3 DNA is TGTGCCAGCTCTACGGGGCAGGCAGCCAATGGCTACACCTTC. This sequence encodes CASSTGQAANGYTF.

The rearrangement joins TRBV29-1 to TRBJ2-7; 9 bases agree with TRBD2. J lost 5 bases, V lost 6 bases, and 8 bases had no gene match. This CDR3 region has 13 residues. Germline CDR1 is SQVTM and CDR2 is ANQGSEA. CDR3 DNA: TGCAGCGTCCCGGGACTAGCTTCCGACGAGCAGTACTTC. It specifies CSVPGLASDEQYF.

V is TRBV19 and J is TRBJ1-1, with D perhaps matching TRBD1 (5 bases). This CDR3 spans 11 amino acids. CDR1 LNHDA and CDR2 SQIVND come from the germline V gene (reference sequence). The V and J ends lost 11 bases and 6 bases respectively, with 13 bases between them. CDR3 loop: CASRGAAEAFF. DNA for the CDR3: TGTGCCTCTAGAGGGGCGGCTGAAGCTTTCTTT.

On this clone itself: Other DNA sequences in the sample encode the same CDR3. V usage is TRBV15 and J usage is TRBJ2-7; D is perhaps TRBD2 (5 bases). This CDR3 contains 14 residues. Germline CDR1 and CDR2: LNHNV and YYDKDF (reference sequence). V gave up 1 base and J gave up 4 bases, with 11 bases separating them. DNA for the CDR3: TGTGCCACCAGCAGAGCCCGGGGAGTATACGAGCAGTACTTC. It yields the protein CATSRARGVYEQYF.